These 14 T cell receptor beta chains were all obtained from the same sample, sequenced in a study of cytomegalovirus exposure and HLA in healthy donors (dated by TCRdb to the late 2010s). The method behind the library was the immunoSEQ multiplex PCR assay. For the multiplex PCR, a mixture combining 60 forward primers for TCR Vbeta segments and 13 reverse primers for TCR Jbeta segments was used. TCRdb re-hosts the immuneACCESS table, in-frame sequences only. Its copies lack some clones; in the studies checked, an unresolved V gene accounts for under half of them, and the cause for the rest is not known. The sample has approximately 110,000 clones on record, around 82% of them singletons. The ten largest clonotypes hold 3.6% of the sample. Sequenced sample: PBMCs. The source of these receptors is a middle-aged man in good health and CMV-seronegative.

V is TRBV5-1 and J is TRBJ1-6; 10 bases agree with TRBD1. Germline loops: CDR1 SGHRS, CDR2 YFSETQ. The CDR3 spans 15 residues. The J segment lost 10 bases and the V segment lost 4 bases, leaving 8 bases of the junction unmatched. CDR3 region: CASSRGQGGTSPLHF. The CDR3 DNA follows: TGCGCCAGCAGCAGAGGACAGGGGGGTACGTCACCCCTCCACTTT. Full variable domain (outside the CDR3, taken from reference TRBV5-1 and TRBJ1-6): KAGVTQTPRYLIKTRGQQVTLSCSPISGHRSVSWYQQTPGQGLQFLFEYFSETQRNKGNFPGRFSGRQFSNSRSEMNVSTLELGDSALYLCASSRGQGGTSPLHFGNGTRLTVT.

CDR3 sequence reads: CASTPRWPRPGQGSSGELFF. Here the CDR3 DNA reads TGTGCCAGTACTCCTCGTTGGCCCCGGCCGGGACAGGGATCCTCAGGGGAGCTGTTTTTT. V gene TRBV19 combines with J gene TRBJ2-2, with TRBD1 matching 9 bases. The ends lost 7 bases at V and 8 bases at J; junction bases unmatched: 26. The length of the CDR3 is 20 residues. The germline CDR1 and CDR2 sequences are LNHDA and SQIVND (reference sequence).

The CDR3 here is CAMAGLVGTDTQYF. CDR3 DNA: TGTGCCATGGCTGGACTAGTCGGCACAGATACGCAGTATTTT. The rearrangement joins TRBV6-1 to TRBJ2-3, with TRBD2 identical over 7 bases. Germline V gene sequence: CDR1 MNHNS, CDR2 SASEGT. There are 14 residues in the CDR3. Trimming removed 10 bases from V and 1 base from J; junction bases left unmatched: 8.

The CDR3: CASSFYRGGGEAFF. DNA for the CDR3: TGTGCCAGCAGTTTCTACAGGGGCGGTGGTGAAGCTTTCTTT. This chain joins TRBV6-1 and TRBJ1-1; 7 bases agree with TRBD1. CDR1 is MNHNS and CDR2 is SASEGT in the germline V gene. The V segment lost 5 bases and the J segment 7 bases; nucleotides outside the gene matches: 10. CDR3 length: 14 residues.

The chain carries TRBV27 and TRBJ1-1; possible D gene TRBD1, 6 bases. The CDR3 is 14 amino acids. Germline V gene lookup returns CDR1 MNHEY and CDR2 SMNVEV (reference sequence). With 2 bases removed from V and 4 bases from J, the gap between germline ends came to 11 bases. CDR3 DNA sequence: TGTGCCAGCAGTTTACTCAGGGGCGGCACTGAAGCTTTCTTT. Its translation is CASSLLRGGTEAFF.

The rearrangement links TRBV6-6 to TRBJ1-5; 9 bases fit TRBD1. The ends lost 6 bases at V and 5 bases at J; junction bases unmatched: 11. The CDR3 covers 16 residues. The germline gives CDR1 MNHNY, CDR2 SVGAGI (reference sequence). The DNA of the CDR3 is TGTGCCAGCAGGGATCGGGACAGGGCACCCTATCAGCCCCAGCATTTT. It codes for CASRDRDRAPYQPQHF.

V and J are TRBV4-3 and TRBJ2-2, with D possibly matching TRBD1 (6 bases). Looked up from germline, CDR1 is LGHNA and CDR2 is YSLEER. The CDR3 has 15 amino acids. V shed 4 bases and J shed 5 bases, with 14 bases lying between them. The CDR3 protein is CASSPSPRGTGELFF. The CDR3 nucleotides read TGCGCCAGCAGCCCGAGCCCCAGGGGTACCGGGGAGCTGTTTTTT.

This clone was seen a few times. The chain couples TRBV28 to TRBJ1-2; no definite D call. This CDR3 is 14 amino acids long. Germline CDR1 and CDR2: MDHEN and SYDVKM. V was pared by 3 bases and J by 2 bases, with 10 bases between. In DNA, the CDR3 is TGTGCCAGCAGTTTGGCCGTTGTGAACTATGGCTACACCTTC. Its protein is CASSLAVVNYGYTF.

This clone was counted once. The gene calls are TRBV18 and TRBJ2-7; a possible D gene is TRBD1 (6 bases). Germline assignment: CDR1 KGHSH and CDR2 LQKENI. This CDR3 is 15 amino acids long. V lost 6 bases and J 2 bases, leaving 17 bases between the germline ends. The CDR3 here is CASSLGQQVAYEQYF. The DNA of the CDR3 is TGTGCCAGCTCTCTCGGACAGCAAGTGGCCTACGAGCAGTACTTC.

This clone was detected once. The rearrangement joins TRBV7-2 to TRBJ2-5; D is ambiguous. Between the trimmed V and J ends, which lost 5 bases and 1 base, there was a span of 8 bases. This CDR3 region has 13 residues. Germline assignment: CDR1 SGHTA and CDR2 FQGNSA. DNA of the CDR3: TGTGCCAGCAGCCGAGAGGCCCAAGAGACCCAGTACTTC. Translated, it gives CASSREAQETQYF.

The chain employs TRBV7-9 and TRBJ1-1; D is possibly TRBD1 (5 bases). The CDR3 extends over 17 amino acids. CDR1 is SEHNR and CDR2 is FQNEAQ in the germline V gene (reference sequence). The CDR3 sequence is CSVQTSGAGRMDTEAFF. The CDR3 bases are TGTTCCGTTCAAACCAGTGGTGCGGGACGGATGGACACTGAAGCTTTCTTT.

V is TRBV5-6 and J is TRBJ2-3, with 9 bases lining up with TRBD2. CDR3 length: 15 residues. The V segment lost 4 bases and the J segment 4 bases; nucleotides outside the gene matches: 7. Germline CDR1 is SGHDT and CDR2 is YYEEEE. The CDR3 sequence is CASSPTSGVSDTQYF. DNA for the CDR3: TGTGCCAGCAGCCCGACTAGCGGTGTATCAGATACGCAGTATTTT.

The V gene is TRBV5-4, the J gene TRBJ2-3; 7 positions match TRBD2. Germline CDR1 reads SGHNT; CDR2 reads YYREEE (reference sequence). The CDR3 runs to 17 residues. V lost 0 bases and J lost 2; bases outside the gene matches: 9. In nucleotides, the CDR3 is TGTGCCAGCAGCTTGGAAGGAGCGGGGAGAACCACAGATACGCAGTATTTT. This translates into CASSLEGAGRTTDTQYF. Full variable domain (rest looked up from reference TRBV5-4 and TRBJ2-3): ETGVTQSPTHLIKTRGQQVTLRCSSQSGHNTVSWYQQALGQGPQFIFQYYREEENGRGNFPPRFSGLQFPNYSSELNVNALELDDSALYLCASSLEGAGRTTDTQYFGPGTRLTVL.

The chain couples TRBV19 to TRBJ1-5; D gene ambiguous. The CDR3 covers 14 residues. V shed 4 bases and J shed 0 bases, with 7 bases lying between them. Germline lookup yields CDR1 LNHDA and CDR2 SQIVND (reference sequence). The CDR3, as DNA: TGTGCCAGTAGTACTAAATATAGCAATCAGCCCCAGCATTTT. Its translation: CASSTKYSNQPQHF.